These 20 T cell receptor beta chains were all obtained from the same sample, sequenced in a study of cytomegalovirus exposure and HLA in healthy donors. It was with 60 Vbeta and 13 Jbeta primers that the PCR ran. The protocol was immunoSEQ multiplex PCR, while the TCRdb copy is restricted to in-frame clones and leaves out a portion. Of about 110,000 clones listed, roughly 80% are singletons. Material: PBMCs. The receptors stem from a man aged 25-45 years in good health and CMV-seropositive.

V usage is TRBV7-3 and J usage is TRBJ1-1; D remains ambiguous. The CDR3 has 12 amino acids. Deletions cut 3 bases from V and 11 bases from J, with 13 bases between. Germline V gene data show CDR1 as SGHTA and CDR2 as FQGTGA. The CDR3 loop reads CASSFGVHPAFF. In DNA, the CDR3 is TGTGCCAGCAGCTTTGGAGTGCACCCGGCTTTCTTT. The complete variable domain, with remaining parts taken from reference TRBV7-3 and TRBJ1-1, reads GAGVSQTPSNKVTEKGKYVELRCDPISGHTALYWYRQSLGQGPEFLIYFQGTGAADDSGLPNDRFFAVRPEGSVSTLKIQRTERGDSAVYLCASSFGVHPAFFGQGTRLTVV.

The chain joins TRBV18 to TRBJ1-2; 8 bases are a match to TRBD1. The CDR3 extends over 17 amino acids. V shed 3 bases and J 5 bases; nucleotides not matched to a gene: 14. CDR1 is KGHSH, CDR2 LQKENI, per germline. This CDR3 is CASSPADRALGLYGYTF. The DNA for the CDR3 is TGTGCCAGCTCACCCGCGGACAGGGCATTAGGGCTTTATGGCTACACCTTC.

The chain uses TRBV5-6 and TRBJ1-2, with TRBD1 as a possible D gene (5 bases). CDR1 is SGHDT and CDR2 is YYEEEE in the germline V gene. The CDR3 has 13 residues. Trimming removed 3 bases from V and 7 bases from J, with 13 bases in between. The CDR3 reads CASSYDFTGGYTF. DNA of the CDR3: TGTGCCAGCAGCTATGACTTCACAGGTGGCTACACCTTC.

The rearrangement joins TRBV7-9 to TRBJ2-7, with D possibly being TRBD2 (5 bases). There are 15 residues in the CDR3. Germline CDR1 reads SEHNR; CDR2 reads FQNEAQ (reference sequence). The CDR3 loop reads CSSSPLEGPPYEQYV. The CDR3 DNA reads TGTTCCAGCAGCCCCCTCGAGGGCCCCCCCTACGAGCAGTACGTC.

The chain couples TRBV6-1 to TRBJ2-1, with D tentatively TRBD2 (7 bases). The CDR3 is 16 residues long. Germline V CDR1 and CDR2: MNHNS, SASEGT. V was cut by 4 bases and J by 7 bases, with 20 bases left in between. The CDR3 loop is CASSAPPRGANNEQFF. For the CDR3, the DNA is TGTGCCAGCAGTGCCCCCCCCCGGGGGGCGAATAATGAGCAGTTCTTC.

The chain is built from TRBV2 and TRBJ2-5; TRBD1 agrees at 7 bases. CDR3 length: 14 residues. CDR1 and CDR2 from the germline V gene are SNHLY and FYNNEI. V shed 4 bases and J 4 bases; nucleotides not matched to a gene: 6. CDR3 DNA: TGTGCCAGCAGTGCCGACAGGGCCCGAGAGACCCAGTACTTC. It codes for CASSADRARETQYF.

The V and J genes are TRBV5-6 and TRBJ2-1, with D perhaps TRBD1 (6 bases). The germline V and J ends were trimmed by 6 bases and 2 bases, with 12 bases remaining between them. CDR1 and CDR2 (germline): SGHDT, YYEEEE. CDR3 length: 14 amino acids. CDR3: CASNRQATYNEQFF. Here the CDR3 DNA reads TGTGCCAGCAACCGACAGGCTACCTACAATGAGCAGTTCTTC.

CDR3 amino acids: CASSFRVTGEQYF. The DNA for the CDR3 is TGTGCCAGCAGCTTCCGGGTGACGGGGGAGCAGTACTTC. The genes are TRBV5-6 and TRBJ2-7, with D possibly TRBD2 on 5 matching bases. Germline assignment: CDR1 SGHDT and CDR2 YYEEEE. This CDR3 contains 13 residues. Trimming removed 2 bases from V and 7 bases from J, with 13 bases in between.

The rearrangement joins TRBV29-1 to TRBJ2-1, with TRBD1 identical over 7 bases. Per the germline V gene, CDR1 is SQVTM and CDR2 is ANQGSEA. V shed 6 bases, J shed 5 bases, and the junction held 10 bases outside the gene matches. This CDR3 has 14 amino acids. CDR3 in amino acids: CSVVDRDPHNEQFF. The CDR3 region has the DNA TGCAGCGTCGTAGACAGGGATCCACACAATGAGCAGTTCTTC.

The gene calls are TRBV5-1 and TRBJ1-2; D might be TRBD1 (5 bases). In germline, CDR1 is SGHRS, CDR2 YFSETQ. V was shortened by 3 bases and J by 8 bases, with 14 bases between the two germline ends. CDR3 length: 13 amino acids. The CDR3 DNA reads TGCGCCAGCAGCTATCAGGCAGGGCAAGGCTACACCTTC. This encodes CASSYQAGQGYTF.

The CDR3 sequence: CASSSRGTGSSGANVLTF. In DNA form, the CDR3 reads TGTGCCAGCAGCTCAAGAGGAACCGGGAGTTCTGGGGCCAACGTCCTGACTTTC. The chain has TRBV9 and TRBJ2-6, with TRBD2 as a possible D gene (6 bases). Per germline, CDR1 SGDLS and CDR2 YYNGEE. This CDR3 spans 18 amino acids. V gave up 4 bases and J gave up 1 base, with 18 bases separating them.

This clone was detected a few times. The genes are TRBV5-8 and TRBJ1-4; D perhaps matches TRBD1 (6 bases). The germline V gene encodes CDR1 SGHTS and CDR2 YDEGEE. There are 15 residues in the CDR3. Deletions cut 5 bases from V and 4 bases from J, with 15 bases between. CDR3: CASSPAQGINEKLFF. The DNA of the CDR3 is TGTGCCAGCAGTCCCGCACAGGGCATTAATGAAAAACTGTTTTTT.

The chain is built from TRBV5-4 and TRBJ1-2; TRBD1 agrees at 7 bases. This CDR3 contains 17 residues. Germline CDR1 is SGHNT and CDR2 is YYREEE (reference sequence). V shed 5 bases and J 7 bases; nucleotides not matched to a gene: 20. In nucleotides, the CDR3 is TGTGCCAGCAGAAACTTAATCCGGGACAGAGGATCTATTGGCTACACCTTC. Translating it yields CASRNLIRDRGSIGYTF.

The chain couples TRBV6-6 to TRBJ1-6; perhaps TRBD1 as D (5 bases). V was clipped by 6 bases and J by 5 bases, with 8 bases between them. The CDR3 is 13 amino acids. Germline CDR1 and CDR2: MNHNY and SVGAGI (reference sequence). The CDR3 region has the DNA TGTGCCAGCAGGACGGGGGATAATTCACCCCTCCACTTT. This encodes CASRTGDNSPLHF.

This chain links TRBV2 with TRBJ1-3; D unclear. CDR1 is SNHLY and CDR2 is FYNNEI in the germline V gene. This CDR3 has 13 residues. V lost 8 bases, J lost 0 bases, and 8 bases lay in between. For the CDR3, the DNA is TGTGCCAGCGCTCGGTCCTCTGGAAACACCATATATTTT. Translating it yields CASARSSGNTIYF.

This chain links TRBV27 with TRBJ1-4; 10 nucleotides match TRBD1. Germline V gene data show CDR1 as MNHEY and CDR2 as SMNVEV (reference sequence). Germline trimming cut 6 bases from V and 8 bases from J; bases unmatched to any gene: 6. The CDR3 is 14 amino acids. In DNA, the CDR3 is TGTGCCAGCAGGACGGACAGGGGGGGGGAAAAACTGTTTTTT. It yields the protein CASRTDRGGEKLFF.

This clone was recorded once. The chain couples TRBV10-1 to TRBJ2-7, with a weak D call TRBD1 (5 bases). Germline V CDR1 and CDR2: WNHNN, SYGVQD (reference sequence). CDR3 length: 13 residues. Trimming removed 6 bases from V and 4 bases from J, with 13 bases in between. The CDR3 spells CASSADSAYEQYF. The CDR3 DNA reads TGCGCCAGCAGCGCTGACAGTGCTTACGAGCAGTACTTC.

The CDR3 protein is CASSFSSDQPQHF. The CDR3 coding sequence is TGTGCCAGCAGCTTCTCTTCGGATCAGCCCCAGCATTTT. This chain joins TRBV7-9 and TRBJ1-5, with no clear D. Per the germline V gene, CDR1 is SEHNR and CDR2 is FQNEAQ (reference sequence). V was cut by 3 bases and J by 5 bases, with 8 bases left in between. The length of the CDR3 is 13 residues.

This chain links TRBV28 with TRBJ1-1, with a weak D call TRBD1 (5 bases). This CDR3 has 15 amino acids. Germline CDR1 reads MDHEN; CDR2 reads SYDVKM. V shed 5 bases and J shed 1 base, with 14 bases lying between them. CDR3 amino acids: CASSPTPQGNTEAFF. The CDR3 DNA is TGTGCCAGCAGTCCTACCCCGCAGGGGAACACTGAAGCTTTCTTT.

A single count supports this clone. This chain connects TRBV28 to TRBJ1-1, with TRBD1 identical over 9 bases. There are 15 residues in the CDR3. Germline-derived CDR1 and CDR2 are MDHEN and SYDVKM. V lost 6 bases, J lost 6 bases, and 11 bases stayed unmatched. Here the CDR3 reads CASSPSPGQGPEAFF. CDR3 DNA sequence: TGTGCCAGCAGCCCATCCCCGGGACAGGGTCCTGAAGCTTTCTTT.